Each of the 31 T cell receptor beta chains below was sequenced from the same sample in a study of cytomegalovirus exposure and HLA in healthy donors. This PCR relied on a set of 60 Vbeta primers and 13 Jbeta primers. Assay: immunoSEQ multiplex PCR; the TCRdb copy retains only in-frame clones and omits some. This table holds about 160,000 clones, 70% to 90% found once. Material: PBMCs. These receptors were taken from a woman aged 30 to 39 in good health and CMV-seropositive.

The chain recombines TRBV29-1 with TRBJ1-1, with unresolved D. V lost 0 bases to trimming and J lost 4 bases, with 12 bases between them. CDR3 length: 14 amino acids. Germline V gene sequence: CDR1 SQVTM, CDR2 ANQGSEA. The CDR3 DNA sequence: TGCAGCGTTGAAGATTCGGAAGGGAGCACTGAAGCTTTCTTT. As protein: CSVEDSEGSTEAFF.

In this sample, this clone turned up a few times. CDR3 DNA: TGTGCCAGCAGTTCAATGGGGGCTATCCTCACAGATACGCAGTATTTT. Translated, it gives CASSSMGAILTDTQYF. The V call is TRBV5-6, the J call TRBJ2-3, with D perhaps TRBD1 (6 bases). Trimming took 5 bases from V and 2 from J, leaving 18 bases between them. CDR3 length equals 16 residues. The germline V gene encodes CDR1 SGHDT and CDR2 YYEEEE.

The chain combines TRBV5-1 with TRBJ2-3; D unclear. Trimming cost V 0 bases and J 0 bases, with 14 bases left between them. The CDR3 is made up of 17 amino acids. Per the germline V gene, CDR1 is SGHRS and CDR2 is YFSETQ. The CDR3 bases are TGCGCCAGCAGCTTGGTGTTTGTGGCCCTCAGCACAGATACGCAGTATTTT. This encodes CASSLVFVALSTDTQYF.

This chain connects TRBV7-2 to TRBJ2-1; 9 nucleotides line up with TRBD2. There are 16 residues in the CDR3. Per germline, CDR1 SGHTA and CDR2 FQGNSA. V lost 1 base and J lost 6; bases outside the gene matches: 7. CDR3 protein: CASSLVGGGEFNEQFF. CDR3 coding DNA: TGTGCCAGCAGCTTAGTCGGCGGGGGGGAGTTCAATGAGCAGTTCTTC.

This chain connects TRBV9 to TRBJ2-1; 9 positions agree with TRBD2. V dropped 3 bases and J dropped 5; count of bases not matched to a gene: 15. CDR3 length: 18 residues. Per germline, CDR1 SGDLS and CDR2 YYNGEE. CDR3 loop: CASSDPIVQRGDNNEQFF. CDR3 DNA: TGTGCCAGCAGCGACCCAATTGTGCAGCGGGGGGATAACAATGAGCAGTTCTTC.

CDR3 sequence (DNA): TGTGCCAGCAGGCCCACCGGAGGCCCCACTGGTGGCTACACCTTC. Its translation: CASRPTGGPTGGYTF. J is TRBJ1-2 and V is TRBV5-6; D unresolved. Germline CDR1 is SGHDT and CDR2 is YYEEEE. The CDR3 is made up of 15 amino acids. V lost 5 bases, J lost 7 bases, and 21 bases lay in between. Combining the CDR3 with reference TRBV5-6 and TRBJ1-2 gives the whole variable domain DAGVTQSPTHLIKTRGQQVTLRCSPKSGHDTVSWYQQALGQGPQFIFQYYEEEERQRGNFPDRFSGHQFPNYSSELNVNALLLGDSALYLCASRPTGGPTGGYTFGSGTRLTVV.

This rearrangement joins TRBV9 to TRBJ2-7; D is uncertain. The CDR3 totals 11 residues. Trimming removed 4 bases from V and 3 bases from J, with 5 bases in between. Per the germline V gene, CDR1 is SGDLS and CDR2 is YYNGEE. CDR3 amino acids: CASSSNYEQYF. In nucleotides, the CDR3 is TGTGCCAGCAGCTCTAACTACGAGCAGTACTTC.

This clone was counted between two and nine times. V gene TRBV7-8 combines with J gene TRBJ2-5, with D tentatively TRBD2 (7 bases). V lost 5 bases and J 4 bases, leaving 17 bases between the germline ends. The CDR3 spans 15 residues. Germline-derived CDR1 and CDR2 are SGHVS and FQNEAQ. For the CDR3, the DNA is TGTGCCAGCAGCACCCTGACTAGGGGGGGAGAGACCCAGTACTTC. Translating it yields CASSTLTRGGETQYF.

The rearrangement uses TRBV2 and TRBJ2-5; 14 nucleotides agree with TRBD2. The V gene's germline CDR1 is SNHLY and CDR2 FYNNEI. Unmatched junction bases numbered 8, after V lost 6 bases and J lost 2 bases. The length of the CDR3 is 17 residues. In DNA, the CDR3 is TGTGCCAGCAGGACCTTAAGACTAGCGGGGGGGCAAGAGACCCAGTACTTC. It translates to CASRTLRLAGGQETQYF.

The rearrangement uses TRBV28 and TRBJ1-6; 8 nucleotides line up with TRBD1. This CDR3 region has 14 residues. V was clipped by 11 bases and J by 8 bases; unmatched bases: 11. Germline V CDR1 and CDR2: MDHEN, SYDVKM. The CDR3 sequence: CAGRTGLVDSPLHF. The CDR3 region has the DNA TGTGCCGGTCGGACAGGGCTTGTGGATTCACCCCTCCACTTT.

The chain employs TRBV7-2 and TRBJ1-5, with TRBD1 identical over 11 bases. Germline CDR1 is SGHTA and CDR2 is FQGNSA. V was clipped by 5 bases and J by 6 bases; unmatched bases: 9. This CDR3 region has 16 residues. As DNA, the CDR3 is TGTGCCAGCAGCCTAAGGACAGGGGGCACGGGTCAGCCCCAGCATTTT. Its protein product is CASSLRTGGTGQPQHF.

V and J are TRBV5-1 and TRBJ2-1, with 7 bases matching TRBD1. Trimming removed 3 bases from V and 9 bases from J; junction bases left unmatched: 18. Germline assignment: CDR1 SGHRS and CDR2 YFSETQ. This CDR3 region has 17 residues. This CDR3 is CASSSEQIDRASGEQFF. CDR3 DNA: TGCGCCAGCAGCTCCGAACAGATTGACAGGGCTTCCGGTGAGCAGTTCTTC.

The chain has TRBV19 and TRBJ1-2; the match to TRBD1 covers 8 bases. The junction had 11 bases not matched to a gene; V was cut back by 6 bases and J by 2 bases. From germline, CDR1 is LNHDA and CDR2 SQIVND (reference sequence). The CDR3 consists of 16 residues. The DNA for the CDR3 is TGTGCCAGTAGGGGACTAAGGACAGGGAACAACTATGGCTACACCTTC. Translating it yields CASRGLRTGNNYGYTF.

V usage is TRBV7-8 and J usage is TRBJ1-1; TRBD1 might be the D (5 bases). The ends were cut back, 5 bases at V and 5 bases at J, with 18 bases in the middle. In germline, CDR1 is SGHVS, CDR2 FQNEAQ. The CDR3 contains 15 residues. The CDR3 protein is CASSPERQWGTEAFF. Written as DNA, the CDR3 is TGTGCCAGCAGCCCCGAGAGACAGTGGGGAACTGAAGCTTTCTTT.

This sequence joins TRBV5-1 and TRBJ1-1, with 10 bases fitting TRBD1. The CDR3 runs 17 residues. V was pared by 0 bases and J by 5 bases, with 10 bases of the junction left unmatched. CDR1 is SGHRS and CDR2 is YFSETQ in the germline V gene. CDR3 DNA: TGCGCCAGCAGCTTGGAACAAGGACAGGGGGTTCAGACTGAAGCTTTCTTT. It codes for CASSLEQGQGVQTEAFF.

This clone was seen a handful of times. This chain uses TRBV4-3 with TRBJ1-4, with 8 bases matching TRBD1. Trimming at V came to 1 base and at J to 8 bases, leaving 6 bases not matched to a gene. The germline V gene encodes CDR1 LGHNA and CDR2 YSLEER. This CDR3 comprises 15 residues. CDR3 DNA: TGCGCCAGCAGCCAAGCCCGGACAGGGAGCGAAAAACTGTTTTTT. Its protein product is CASSQARTGSEKLFF.

CDR3 amino acids: CASSLGTANEKLFF. The CDR3 nucleotides are TGTGCCAGCTCACTAGGGACAGCTAATGAAAAACTGTTTTTT. This chain uses TRBV18 with TRBJ1-4, with TRBD1 matching 7 bases. Germline values: CDR1 KGHSH, CDR2 LQKENI. Trimming took 4 bases from V and 3 from J; bases not matched to a gene: 2. The CDR3 extends over 14 amino acids.

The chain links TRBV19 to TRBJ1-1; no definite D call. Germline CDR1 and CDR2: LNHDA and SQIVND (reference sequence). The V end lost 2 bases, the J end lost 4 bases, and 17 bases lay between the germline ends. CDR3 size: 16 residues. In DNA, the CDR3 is TGTGCCAGTAGTATACGACCGGCAATACTAGGCACTGAAGCTTTCTTT. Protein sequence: CASSIRPAILGTEAFF.

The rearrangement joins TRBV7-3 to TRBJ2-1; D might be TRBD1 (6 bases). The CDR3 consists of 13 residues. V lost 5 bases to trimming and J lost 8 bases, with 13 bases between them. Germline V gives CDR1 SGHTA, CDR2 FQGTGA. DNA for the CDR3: TGTGCCAGCAGCCGAACAGGGTTTTATGAGCAGTTCTTC. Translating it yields CASSRTGFYEQFF.

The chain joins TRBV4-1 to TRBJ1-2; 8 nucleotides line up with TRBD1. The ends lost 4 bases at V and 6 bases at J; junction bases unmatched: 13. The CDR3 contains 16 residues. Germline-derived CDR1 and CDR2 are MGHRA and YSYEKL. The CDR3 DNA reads TGCGCCAGCAGCCGCCCTACTTCAGGGGGCGCGGATGGCTACACCTTC. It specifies CASSRPTSGGADGYTF.

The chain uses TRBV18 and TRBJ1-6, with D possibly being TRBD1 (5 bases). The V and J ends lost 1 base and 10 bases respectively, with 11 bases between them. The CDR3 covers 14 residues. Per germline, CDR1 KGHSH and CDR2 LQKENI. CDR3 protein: CASSPLAGKSPLHF. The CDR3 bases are TGTGCCAGCTCACCACTGGCAGGGAAGTCACCCCTCCACTTT. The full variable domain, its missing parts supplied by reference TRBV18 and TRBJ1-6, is NAGVMQNPRHLVRRRGQEARLRCSPMKGHSHVYWYRQLPEEGLKFMVYLQKENIIDESGMPKERFSAEFPKEGPSILRIQQVVRGDSAAYFCASSPLAGKSPLHFGNGTRLTVT.

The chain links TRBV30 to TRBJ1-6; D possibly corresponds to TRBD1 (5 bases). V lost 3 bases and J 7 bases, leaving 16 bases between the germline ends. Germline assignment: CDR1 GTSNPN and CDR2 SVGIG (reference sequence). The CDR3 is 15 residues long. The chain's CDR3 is CAWSPSDRRNSPLHF. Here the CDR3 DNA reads TGTGCCTGGAGCCCTTCCGACAGAAGAAATTCACCCCTCCACTTT.

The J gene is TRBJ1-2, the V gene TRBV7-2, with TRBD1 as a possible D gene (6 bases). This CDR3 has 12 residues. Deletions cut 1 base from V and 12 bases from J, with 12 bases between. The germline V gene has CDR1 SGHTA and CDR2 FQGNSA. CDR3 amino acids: CASSLVRGMNTF. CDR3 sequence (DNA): TGTGCCAGCAGCTTAGTTAGGGGGATGAACACCTTC.

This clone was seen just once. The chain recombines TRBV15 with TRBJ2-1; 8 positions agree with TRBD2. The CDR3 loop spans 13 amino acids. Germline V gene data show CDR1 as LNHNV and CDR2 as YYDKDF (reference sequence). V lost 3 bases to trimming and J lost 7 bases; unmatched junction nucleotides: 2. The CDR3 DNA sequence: TGTGCCACCAGCAGGCGGGGGGCGAATGAGCAGTTCTTC. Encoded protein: CATSRRGANEQFF.

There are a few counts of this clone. CDR3: CATSREPGQGQETQYF. In DNA form, the CDR3 reads TGTGCCACCAGCAGAGAGCCGGGACAGGGACAAGAGACCCAGTACTTC. The V call is TRBV15, the J call TRBJ2-5; 9 bases fit TRBD1. Trimming took 0 bases from V and 2 from J; bases not matched to a gene: 4. The germline gives CDR1 LNHNV, CDR2 YYDKDF (reference sequence). This CDR3 contains 16 residues.

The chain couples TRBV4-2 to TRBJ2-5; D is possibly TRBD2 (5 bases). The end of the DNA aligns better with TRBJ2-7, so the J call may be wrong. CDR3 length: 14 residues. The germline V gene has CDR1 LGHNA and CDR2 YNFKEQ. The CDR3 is CASSQARRPYEQYF. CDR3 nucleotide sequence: TGTGCCAGCAGCCAAGCGCGGAGGCCCTACGAGCAGTACTTC.

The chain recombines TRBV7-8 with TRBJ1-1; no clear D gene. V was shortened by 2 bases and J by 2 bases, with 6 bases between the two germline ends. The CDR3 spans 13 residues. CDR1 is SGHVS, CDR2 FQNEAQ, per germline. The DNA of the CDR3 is TGTGCCAGCAGCTTATCCAGAAACACTGAAGCTTTCTTT. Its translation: CASSLSRNTEAFF.

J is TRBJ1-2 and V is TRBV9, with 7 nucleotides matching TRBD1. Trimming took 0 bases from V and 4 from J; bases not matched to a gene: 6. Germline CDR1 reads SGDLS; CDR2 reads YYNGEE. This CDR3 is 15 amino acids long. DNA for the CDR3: TGTGCCAGCAGCGTAGAGGTCGGGGACAGCTATGGCTACACCTTC. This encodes CASSVEVGDSYGYTF.

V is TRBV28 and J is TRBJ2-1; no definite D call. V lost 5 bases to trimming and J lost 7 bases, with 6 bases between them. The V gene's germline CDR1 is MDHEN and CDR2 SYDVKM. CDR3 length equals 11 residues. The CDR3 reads CASSLINEQFF. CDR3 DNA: TGTGCCAGCAGTCTAATAAATGAGCAGTTCTTC.

CDR3 DNA sequence: TGTGCCAGTAGTATAGATCTTCAGGCAGAACAAAATCAGCCCCAGCATTTT. It codes for CASSIDLQAEQNQPQHF. J is TRBJ1-5 and V is TRBV19; D gene uncertain. Germline assignment: CDR1 LNHDA and CDR2 SQIVND (reference sequence). This CDR3 spans 17 amino acids. Trimming pared 0 bases from V and 4 bases from J, leaving 16 bases between.

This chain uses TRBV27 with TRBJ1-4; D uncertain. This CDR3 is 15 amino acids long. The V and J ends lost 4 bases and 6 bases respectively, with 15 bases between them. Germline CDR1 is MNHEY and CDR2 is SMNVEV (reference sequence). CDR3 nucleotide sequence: TGTGCCAGCAGTTCGGGTAACACTTGGGATGAAAAACTGTTTTTT. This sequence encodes CASSSGNTWDEKLFF.